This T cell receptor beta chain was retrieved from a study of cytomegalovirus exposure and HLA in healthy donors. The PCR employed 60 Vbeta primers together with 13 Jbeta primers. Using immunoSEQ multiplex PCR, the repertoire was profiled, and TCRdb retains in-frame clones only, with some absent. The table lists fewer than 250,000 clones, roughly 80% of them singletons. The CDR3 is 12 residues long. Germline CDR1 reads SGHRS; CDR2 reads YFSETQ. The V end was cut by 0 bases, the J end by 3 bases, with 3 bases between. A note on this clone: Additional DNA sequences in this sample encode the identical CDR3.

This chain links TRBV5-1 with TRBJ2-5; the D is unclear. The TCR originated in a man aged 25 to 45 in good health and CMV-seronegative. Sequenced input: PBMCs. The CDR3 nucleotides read TGCGCCAGCAGCTTGGCCGAAGAGACCCAGTACTTC. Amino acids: CASSLAEETQYF. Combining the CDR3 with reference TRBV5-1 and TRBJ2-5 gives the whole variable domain KAGVTQTPRYLIKTRGQQVTLSCSPISGHRSVSWYQQTPGQGLQFLFEYFSETQRNKGNFPGRFSGRQFSNSRSEMNVSTLELGDSALYLCASSLAEETQYFGPGTRLLVL.